This TCR beta chain emerged from a study of CD8 T cells in ankylosing spondylitis. MiXCR, applied by TCRdb to the 5' RACE reads, yields one record per CDR3 protein. The sample contains about 36,000 distinct CDR3 sequences, about 10% of which appear only once. Findings of the study overall: A TCR beta motif of 7 to 9 highly homologous variants seemed to mark ankylosing spondylitis blood. Disease-associated clones were reportedly significantly overrepresented in matched ankylosing spondylitis synovial fluid.

Trimming removed 4 bases at V and 0 bases at J, with 10 bases between. CDR3 size: 15 residues. This clonotype was seen a handful of times. No antigen is known for it. This sequence originates from a male donor with ankylosing spondylitis. The chain employs TRBV12-3 or TRBV12-4 and TRBJ2-1; D is unresolved. Material: synovial fluid, either unsorted or a sorted T cell fraction (not recorded which). The CDR3 sequence is CASSSVPSSYNEQFF. CDR3 coding DNA: TGTGCCAGCAGTTCCGTCCCGAGCTCCTACAATGAGCAGTTCTTC.